The 31 T cell receptor beta chains reported below all come from one sample, sequenced in a study of blood T cell repertoires in COVID-19. The repertoire was sequenced with immunoSEQ multiplex PCR; TCRdb's copy has only in-frame clones and lacks some. The sample lists about 140,000 clones, around nine tenths occurring once. Sequenced material: peripheral blood. The receptor source for this set is a woman aged 40 to 55 with acute or convalescent COVID-19.

V and J are TRBV29-1 and TRBJ2-1; the D gene is possibly TRBD1 (5 bases). Per germline, CDR1 SQVTM and CDR2 ANQGSEA. V was cut by 5 bases and J by 5 bases, with 13 bases left in between. The CDR3 covers 13 residues. CDR3 sequence reads: CSVTDTLNNEQFF. CDR3 sequence (DNA): TGCAGCGTTACGGACACCCTCAACAATGAGCAGTTCTTC.

In its sample, this clone was seen a few times. This chain uses TRBV11-2 with TRBJ2-7; 7 bases align to TRBD1. The CDR3 consists of 16 residues. The germline gives CDR1 SGHAT, CDR2 FQNNGV. Trimming removed 4 bases from V and 2 bases from J; junction bases left unmatched: 11. In DNA form, the CDR3 reads TGTGCCAGCAGCTCCCCAGAGACAGGGACCCCCTACGAGCAGTACTTC. Its protein is CASSSPETGTPYEQYF.

The chain joins TRBV6-6 to TRBJ1-5; D is unclear. Germline V gene lookup returns CDR1 MNHNY and CDR2 SVGAGI (reference sequence). With 2 bases removed from V and 9 bases from J, the gap between germline ends came to 11 bases. CDR3 length equals 13 residues. The DNA for the CDR3 is TGTGCCAGCAGTTACGGAGAGTTGGGGCCCCAGCATTTT. It translates to CASSYGELGPQHF.

The chain links TRBV4-1 to TRBJ1-2; TRBD1 matches 7 bases. The CDR3 contains 14 residues. V was clipped by 4 bases and J by 4 bases; unmatched bases: 6. CDR1 is MGHRA and CDR2 is YSYEKL in the germline V gene. CDR3 sequence: CASSPGTVLYGYTF. For the CDR3, the DNA is TGCGCCAGCAGCCCAGGGACAGTCCTCTATGGCTACACCTTC.

V and J are TRBV29-1 and TRBJ1-1, with 9 bases that match TRBD1. With 7 bases clipped from V and 0 bases from J, the junction kept 6 bases outside the gene matches. The CDR3 consists of 14 residues. CDR1 is SQVTM, CDR2 ANQGSEA, per germline. CDR3 amino acids: CSARWDRVNTEAFF. DNA for the CDR3: TGCAGCGCGCGATGGGACAGGGTGAACACTGAAGCTTTCTTT.

In its sample, this clone was seen a few times. This chain uses TRBV24-1 with TRBJ1-5; D remains ambiguous. The length of the CDR3 is 14 residues. The germline V gene encodes CDR1 KGHDR and CDR2 SFDVKD. V shed 4 bases and J shed 4 bases, with 10 bases lying between them. In DNA, the CDR3 is TGTGCCACCAGTGAACGCAGCGGGAATCAGCCCCAGCATTTT. Protein product: CATSERSGNQPQHF.

V gene TRBV18 combines with J gene TRBJ2-3, with TRBD1 matching 10 bases. The germline gives CDR1 KGHSH, CDR2 LQKENI. The CDR3 is 20 amino acids. The V and J ends lost 2 bases and 2 bases, in that order; junction bases with no gene match: 16. DNA for the CDR3: TGTGCCAGCTCACCAACAGCGGGACAGGGGAAAAAGGGAGACACAGATACGCAGTATTTT. Translated: CASSPTAGQGKKGDTDTQYF.

J is TRBJ2-5 and V is TRBV14, with 8 positions matching TRBD2. Losses at the gene ends were 1 base for V and 5 bases for J; bases not matched to a gene: 6. Germline assignment: CDR1 SGHDN and CDR2 FVKESK. The CDR3 runs 15 residues. The DNA for the CDR3 is TGTGCCAGCAGCCAAGCGGGAGGGGTACGGGAGACCCAGTACTTC. This encodes CASSQAGGVRETQYF.

This clone was counted a single time. The rearrangement uses TRBV6-6 and TRBJ1-1, with a tentative D call TRBD1 (5 bases). V lost 7 bases and J lost 2, with 17 bases in between. CDR1 MNHNY and CDR2 SVGAGI come from the germline V gene (reference sequence). There are 15 residues in the CDR3. Here the CDR3 reads CASIPRGAGNTEAFF. Here the CDR3 DNA reads TGTGCCAGCATTCCGCGGGGCGCCGGAAACACTGAAGCTTTCTTT.

V and J are TRBV6-8 and TRBJ2-5, with 7 positions matching TRBD1. The V and J ends lost 6 bases and 2 bases, in that order; junction bases with no gene match: 12. Germline V gives CDR1 MNHGY, CDR2 SAAAGT. The CDR3 has 16 amino acids. The CDR3 sequence is CASSLNIPGGQETQYF. The CDR3 DNA reads TGTGCCAGCAGCCTAAATATTCCAGGGGGACAAGAGACCCAGTACTTC.

The chain is built from TRBV7-2 and TRBJ2-1; D not resolved. V lost 4 bases and J lost 7, with 11 bases in between. Looked up from germline, CDR1 is SGHTA and CDR2 is FQGNSA. This CDR3 is 13 amino acids long. Here the CDR3 DNA reads TGTGCCAGCAGCTCCCCTTTCTTGAATGAGCAGTTCTTC. It translates to CASSSPFLNEQFF.

This sequence joins TRBV9 and TRBJ2-7; TRBD2 matches 11 bases. The V gene's germline CDR1 is SGDLS and CDR2 YYNGEE. J lost 5 bases, V lost 3 bases, and 4 bases had no gene match. The CDR3 runs to 14 residues. Here the CDR3 reads CASSALLAGDEQYF. CDR3 nucleotide sequence: TGTGCCAGCAGCGCGCTACTAGCGGGGGACGAGCAGTACTTC.

V and J are TRBV7-3 and TRBJ1-5; D unclear. Germline values: CDR1 SGHTA, CDR2 FQGTGA. The V gene lost 5 bases and the J gene lost 3 bases, with 14 bases spanning the gap. The CDR3 consists of 15 residues. The CDR3 nucleotides are TGTGCCAGCAGCCCGAGGCAACACCTCAATCAGCCCCAGCATTTT. It yields the protein CASSPRQHLNQPQHF.

The chain combines TRBV28 with TRBJ1-5; 10 bases map to TRBD1. The CDR3 is made up of 14 amino acids. The V gene end was trimmed by 6 bases and the J gene end by 4 bases; junction bases not matched to a gene: 3. CDR1 and CDR2 from the germline V gene are MDHEN and SYDVKM. The CDR3 spells CASSRDRGNQPQHF. Written as DNA, the CDR3 is TGTGCCAGCAGCCGGGACAGGGGAAATCAGCCCCAGCATTTT.

The rearrangement joins TRBV11-1 to TRBJ1-3, with TRBD1 identical over 10 bases. Germline trimming cut 5 bases from V and 2 bases from J; bases unmatched to any gene: 3. There are 15 residues in the CDR3. Germline V lookup: CDR1 SGHAT, CDR2 FQDESV (reference sequence). CDR3 coding DNA: TGTGCCAGCAGCGTTGACAGGGGGCCTGGAAACACCATATATTTT. Translated, it gives CASSVDRGPGNTIYF.

The chain recombines TRBV19 with TRBJ1-4; D is perhaps TRBD1 (6 bases). The germline V gene encodes CDR1 LNHDA and CDR2 SQIVND (reference sequence). V lost 4 bases and J lost 8, with 11 bases in between. The length of the CDR3 is 13 residues. The chain's CDR3 is CASSRGRYEKLFF. The CDR3 region has the DNA TGTGCCAGTAGTAGGGGGCGATACGAAAAACTGTTTTTT. The entire variable domain, with the rest obtained from reference TRBV19 and TRBJ1-4, is as follows: DGGITQSPKYLFRKEGQNVTLSCEQNLNHDAMYWYRQDPGQGLRLIYYSQIVNDFQKGDIAEGYSVSREKKESFPLTVTSAQKNPTAFYLCASSRGRYEKLFFGSGTQLSVL.

CDR3 bases: TGTGCCAGCAGTGGAGGGATACTTAGCAATCAGCCCCAGCATTTT. Translated, it gives CASSGGILSNQPQHF. V and J are TRBV2 and TRBJ1-5; D remains ambiguous. Germline V gene lookup returns CDR1 SNHLY and CDR2 FYNNEI. The CDR3 contains 15 residues. V lost 4 bases to trimming and J lost 0 bases, with 10 bases between them.

This clone occurred once. The V and J genes are TRBV7-9 and TRBJ1-1, with TRBD1 identical over 9 bases. Germline-derived CDR1 and CDR2 are SEHNR and FQNEAQ (reference sequence). There are 15 residues in the CDR3. The V and J ends lost 5 bases and 6 bases, in that order; junction bases with no gene match: 10. For the CDR3, the DNA is TGTGCCAGCAGCCTGGACAGGGGAGGAGGATCTGAAGCTTTCTTT. Its protein is CASSLDRGGGSEAFF.

V and J are TRBV7-3 and TRBJ1-5, with D unclear. V dropped 3 bases and J dropped 4 bases, with 7 bases sitting between them. Germline-derived CDR1 and CDR2 are SGHTA and FQGTGA. The CDR3 consists of 13 residues. As DNA, the CDR3 is TGTGCCAGCAGCTTTCGGGTGAATCAGCCCCAGCATTTT. Translation: CASSFRVNQPQHF.

V and J are TRBV28 and TRBJ1-1, with TRBD1 matching over 9 bases. The CDR3 totals 15 residues. Trimming cost V 4 bases and J 4 bases; bases outside gene matches: 7. CDR1 MDHEN and CDR2 SYDVKM come from the germline V gene. This CDR3 is CASSYTGGGGTEAFF. The CDR3 nucleotides are TGTGCCAGCAGTTATACAGGGGGCGGGGGCACTGAAGCTTTCTTT.

The V gene is TRBV2, the J gene TRBJ1-6; D possibly corresponds to TRBD1 (5 bases). Germline V lookup: CDR1 SNHLY, CDR2 FYNNEI. Trimming removed 5 bases from V and 7 bases from J, with 9 bases in between. The CDR3 sequence is 13 residues long. Written as DNA, the CDR3 is TGTGCCAGCAGTCGACAGAAGAATTCACCCCTCCACTTT. Its translation: CASSRQKNSPLHF.

The chain joins TRBV10-3 to TRBJ1-3; TRBD1 might be the D (6 bases). Trimming shortened V by 5 bases and J by 7 bases, and 21 bases separated the two germline ends. The CDR3 covers 16 residues. The germline gives CDR1 ENHRY, CDR2 SYGVKD. The DNA for the CDR3 is TGTGCCATCAGTTCCTCCGGGGGGGGCCATTTGAACACCATATATTTT. Protein product: CAISSSGGGHLNTIYF.

This clone was picked up one time. The CDR3 sequence: CASSLARGTTYEQYF. CDR3 in DNA: TGTGCCAGCAGCTTAGCGCGAGGCACAACCTACGAGCAGTACTTC. The chain has TRBV7-2 and TRBJ2-7; D gene uncertain. Germline V gene lookup returns CDR1 SGHTA and CDR2 FQGNSA. This CDR3 spans 15 amino acids. V lost 0 bases, J lost 2 bases, and 11 bases lay in between.

The chain carries TRBV5-8 and TRBJ2-4, with TRBD1 as a possible D gene (5 bases). The CDR3 is 12 amino acids. V lost 2 bases and J lost 15, with 15 bases in between. Germline V gene lookup returns CDR1 SGHTS and CDR2 YDEGEE. The DNA of the CDR3 is TGTGCCAGCAGCTTCCTCTCGACAGATTGGTACTTC. Its translation: CASSFLSTDWYF.

The V call is TRBV7-3, the J call TRBJ1-1, with 7 bases matching TRBD1. CDR1 is SGHTA, CDR2 FQGTGA, per germline. The V segment lost 1 base and the J segment 10 bases; nucleotides outside the gene matches: 6. The CDR3 covers 13 residues. The CDR3 loop reads CASSLKGQSGAFF. In nucleotides, the CDR3 is TGTGCCAGCAGCTTAAAGGGACAGTCCGGAGCTTTCTTT.

The chain is built from TRBV24-1 and TRBJ1-4; 10 nucleotides agree with TRBD1. The CDR3 covers 15 residues. The V and J ends lost 9 bases and 0 bases, in that order; junction bases with no gene match: 3. Per the germline V gene, CDR1 is KGHDR and CDR2 is SFDVKD. Written as DNA, the CDR3 is TGTGCCACCGGGACAGGGGCCGCAACTAATGAAAAACTGTTTTTT. Encoded protein: CATGTGAATNEKLFF.

CDR3 amino acids: CASSPQGWNQPQHF. CDR3 nucleotides: TGTGCCAGCAGCCCACAGGGGTGGAATCAGCCCCAGCATTTT. The chain carries TRBV2 and TRBJ1-5; 7 nucleotides align to TRBD1. Germline CDR1 reads SNHLY; CDR2 reads FYNNEI. The junction had 6 bases not matched to a gene; V was cut back by 6 bases and J by 4 bases. The CDR3 spans 14 residues.

This clone was recorded only once. The chain uses TRBV7-7 and TRBJ2-1, with TRBD2 as a possible D gene (6 bases). This CDR3 is 17 amino acids long. The V end lost 1 base, the J end lost 0 bases, and 13 bases lay between the germline ends. The V gene's germline CDR1 is SSHAT and CDR2 FNYEAQ (reference sequence). The CDR3 DNA is TGTGCCAGCAGCTTAGGCGGGACGCCGAGCTCCTACAATGAGCAGTTCTTC. This sequence encodes CASSLGGTPSSYNEQFF.

The sample holds a few counts of this clone. The chain has TRBV5-1 and TRBJ2-1, with 11 positions matching TRBD2. This CDR3 region has 17 residues. Per the germline V gene, CDR1 is SGHRS and CDR2 is YFSETQ. V trimming: 4 bases; J trimming: 9 bases; junction bases outside the gene matches: 15. The CDR3 coding sequence is TGCGCCAGCAGCCCGACCGGGACTAGCGGAGTGACGGGTGAGCAGTTCTTC. Translated: CASSPTGTSGVTGEQFF.

The V call is TRBV30, the J call TRBJ1-2; perhaps TRBD1 as D (6 bases). V was shortened by 0 bases and J by 7 bases, with 15 bases between the two germline ends. Germline CDR1 GTSNPN, CDR2 SVGIG (reference sequence). This CDR3 spans 14 amino acids. In nucleotides, the CDR3 is TGTGCCTGGAGTGTAAGGAGACAGGTCTCTGGCTACACCTTC. This translates into CAWSVRRQVSGYTF.

V gene TRBV14 combines with J gene TRBJ1-1, with 9 bases identical to TRBD1. Unmatched junction bases numbered 9, after V lost 4 bases and J lost 0 bases. Per germline, CDR1 SGHDN and CDR2 FVKESK. This CDR3 has 17 residues. CDR3 sequence: CASSPIRTGVMNTEAFF. CDR3 nucleotide sequence: TGTGCCAGCAGCCCAATACGGACAGGGGTGATGAACACTGAAGCTTTCTTT.